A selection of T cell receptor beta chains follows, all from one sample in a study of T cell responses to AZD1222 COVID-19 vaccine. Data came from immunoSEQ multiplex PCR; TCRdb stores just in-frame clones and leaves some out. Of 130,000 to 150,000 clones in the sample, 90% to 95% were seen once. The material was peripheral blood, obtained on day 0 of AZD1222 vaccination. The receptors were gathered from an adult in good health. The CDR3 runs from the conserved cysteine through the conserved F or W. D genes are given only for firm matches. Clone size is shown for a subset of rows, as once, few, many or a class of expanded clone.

CASSQGPGGTDTQYF,TGTGCCAGCAGCCAGGGCCCGGGGGGCACAGATACGCAGTATTTT,TRBJ2-3,once,TRBV3-1/TRBV3-2,.
CASGKRGTIQETQYF,TGTGCCAGCGGTAAACGGGGGACTATCCAAGAGACCCAGTACTTC,TRBJ2-5,.,TRBV9,TRBD2
CASSITDSMYGYTF,TGTGCCAGTAGTATAACCGACAGCATGTATGGCTACACCTTC,TRBJ1-2,.,TRBV19,.
CASSQVDTIALNEKLFF,TGCGCCAGCAGCCAAGTAGATACAATCGCCCTAAATGAAAAACTGTTTTTT,TRBJ1-4,.,TRBV4-1,.
CASSGLSPHRGGSYEQYF,TGCGCCAGCAGTGGCCTATCTCCCCACAGGGGGGGTTCCTACGAGCAGTACTTC,TRBJ2-7,.,TRBV10-2,.
CASSERDTLNEQYF,TGTGCCAGTAGTGAACGGGACACCTTAAACGAGCAGTACTTC,TRBJ2-7,.,TRBV19,.
CASSQGLRQGQPQHF,TGTGCCAGCAGCCAAGGGTTAAGGCAGGGGCAGCCCCAGCATTTT,TRBJ1-5,.,TRBV3-1/TRBV3-2,.
CAISGGLAGVDTQYF,TGTGCCATCAGTGGCGGGCTAGCGGGAGTAGATACGCAGTATTTT,TRBJ2-3,.,TRBV10-3,TRBD2
CASGDLTGGAAVYGYTF,TGTGCCAGCGGTGACCTGACAGGGGGCGCGGCGGTCTATGGCTACACCTTC,TRBJ1-2,.,TRBV6-1,TRBD1
CASSQDLVYEQYF,TGCGCCAGCAGCCAAGATCTGGTCTACGAGCAGTACTTC,TRBJ2-7,.,TRBV4-3,.
CASSLIRSGAGEKLFF,TGTGCCAGCAGCTTAATCAGGTCGGGGGCAGGAGAAAAACTGTTTTTT,TRBJ1-4,once,TRBV7-8,.
CASSFWTGAFNEQFF,TGTGCCAGCAGCTTCTGGACAGGGGCCTTCAATGAGCAGTTCTTC,TRBJ2-1,.,TRBV11-3,TRBD1
CASSPLGGGSSYEQYF,TGTGCCAGCAGCCCCCTCGGCGGGGGGAGCTCCTACGAGCAGTACTTC,TRBJ2-7,.,TRBV7-3,TRBD2
CATNRDREVPLHF,TGTGCCACCAACCGGGACAGGGAAGTTCCCCTCCACTTT,TRBJ1-6,.,TRBV15,TRBD1
CASSEATGTIYEQYF,TGTGCCAGCAGTGAAGCAACAGGGACGATATACGAGCAGTACTTC,TRBJ2-7,.,TRBV6-1,.
CASSLSGQGDEQFF,TGTGCCAGCAGCTTATCGGGACAGGGGGATGAGCAGTTCTTC,TRBJ2-1,.,TRBV7-9,TRBD1
CASSPPDRQLSTDTQYF,TGTGCCAGTAGTCCACCCGATCGACAACTTAGCACAGATACGCAGTATTTT,TRBJ2-3,.,TRBV19,.
CASSPRGLAGIGNEQFF,TGTGCCAGCTCACCACGGGGACTAGCGGGGATTGGCAATGAGCAGTTCTTC,TRBJ2-1,.,TRBV18,TRBD2
CASLFSQDQPQHF,TGTGCCAGCCTTTTTAGTCAGGATCAGCCCCAGCATTTT,TRBJ1-5,.,TRBV6-5,.
CATSKRRQAEAQHF,TGTGCCACCAGCAAGCGTCGACAGGCCGAAGCCCAGCATTTT,TRBJ1-5,.,TRBV15,.
CASSLLGGDQNPVYSPLHF,TGTGCCAGCAGCTTATTAGGAGGGGACCAGAACCCCGTTTATTCACCCCTCCACTTT,TRBJ1-6,.,TRBV7-2,.
CATSDYGRGVAGELFF,TGTGCCACCAGTGATTACGGCAGGGGGGTTGCCGGGGAGCTGTTTTTT,TRBJ2-2,.,TRBV24-1,.
CASTFGANTEAFF,TGCGCCAGCACCTTCGGGGCAAACACTGAAGCTTTCTTT,TRBJ1-1,.,TRBV5-1,.
CASSPGQGATDTQYF,TGTGCCAGCTCACCGGGACAGGGGGCGACAGATACGCAGTATTTT,TRBJ2-3,few,TRBV18,TRBD1
CASSEALGGDEKLFF,TGTGCCAGCAGTGAAGCCCTAGGGGGCGACGAAAAACTGTTTTTT,TRBJ1-4,once,TRBV2,TRBD1
CATSDRDRDSYEQYF,TGTGCCACCAGCGACCGGGACAGGGACTCCTACGAGCAGTACTTC,TRBJ2-7,.,TRBV15,TRBD1
CASSLDRGNEQYF,TGTGCCAGCAGCCTAGACAGGGGAAACGAGCAGTACTTC,TRBJ2-7,few,TRBV6-5,TRBD1
CASSFDSLQETQYF,TGTGCCAGCAGCTTTGACAGTCTCCAAGAGACCCAGTACTTC,TRBJ2-5,.,TRBV5-5,.
CASSKIAGGVETQYF,TGTGCCAGCAGCAAAATAGCGGGGGGAGTGGAGACCCAGTACTTC,TRBJ2-5,once,TRBV7-2,TRBD2
CASSRYQGLAGGNEQFF,TGTGCCAGCTCACGGTACCAAGGACTAGCGGGAGGGAATGAGCAGTTCTTC,TRBJ2-1,.,TRBV18,TRBD2
CASSLGGTASYNEQFF,TGTGCCAGCAGCTTAGGTGGGACGGCCTCCTACAATGAGCAGTTCTTC,TRBJ2-1,.,TRBV7-8,.
CASSPGLHPGVVF,TGCGCCAGCAGCCCGGGACTGCACCCGGGAGTGGTCTTC,TRBJ2-1,.,TRBV4-3,.
CASSLDRDLSAFF,TGTGCCAGCAGCTTGGACAGGGATCTGTCTGCTTTCTTT,TRBJ1-1,.,TRBV5-4,.
CATSDRDQGLDEQYF,TGTGCCACCAGTGACCGGGACCAGGGGCTCGACGAGCAGTACTTC,TRBJ2-7,.,TRBV24-1,.
CASSVDRATEAFF,TGTGCCAGCAGTGTCGACAGGGCCACTGAAGCTTTCTTT,TRBJ1-1,.,TRBV6-4,TRBD1
CSASPGLSNQPQHF,TGCAGTGCTAGTCCGGGGCTTAGCAATCAGCCCCAGCATTTT,TRBJ1-5,.,TRBV20-1,.
CATSWTSLGEQYF,TGTGCCACCAGCTGGACTTCCTTGGGCGAGCAGTACTTC,TRBJ2-7,.,TRBV15,.
CASSQEAGDIYGYTF,TGCGCCAGCAGCCAAGAGGCAGGGGATATCTATGGCTACACCTTC,TRBJ1-2,.,TRBV4-3,.
CASSEAPPPITEAFF,TGTGCCAGCAGTGAAGCGCCACCTCCGATAACTGAAGCTTTCTTT,TRBJ1-1,.,TRBV6-1,.
CASSSPTGTSAKLETQYF,TGTGCCAGTAGTTCACCAACCGGGACTAGCGCCAAATTGGAGACCCAGTACTTC,TRBJ2-5,.,TRBV19,TRBD2
CASSEFDQPQHF,TGTGCCAGCAGTGAATTCGATCAGCCCCAGCATTTT,TRBJ1-5,.,TRBV6-1,.
CATSSERTFQVGTQYF,TGTGCCACCAGCAGTGAGAGAACGTTCCAGGTCGGGACCCAGTACTTC,TRBJ2-5,.,TRBV15,.
CASSQQGALLYGYTF,TGTGCCAGCAGCCAACAGGGGGCCCTACTCTATGGCTACACCTTC,TRBJ1-2,.,TRBV7-9,TRBD1
CASSDVFRDRGGNGYTF,TGTGCCAGCAGTGACGTCTTCCGGGACAGGGGAGGGAATGGCTACACCTTC,TRBJ1-2,.,TRBV6-4,TRBD1
CASHRSIGLGEQYF,TGTGCCAGCCATAGGTCAATCGGATTGGGGGAGCAGTACTTC,TRBJ2-7,once,TRBV2,.
CASREGHQPQHF,TGTGCCAGTAGGGAGGGCCATCAGCCCCAGCATTTT,TRBJ1-5,.,TRBV19,.
CASSFARSLSNQPQHF,TGTGCCAGCAGCTTTGCCAGGTCGCTGAGCAATCAGCCCCAGCATTTT,TRBJ1-5,.,TRBV5-8,.
CASSRGTNYGYTF,TGTGCCAGCAGCCGAGGGACTAACTATGGCTACACCTTC,TRBJ1-2,.,TRBV7-3,.
CASSQDLLAVPTDTQYF,TGCGCCAGCAGCCAAGATTTACTAGCGGTACCTACAGATACGCAGTATTTT,TRBJ2-3,.,TRBV4-3,TRBD2
CAISESGTSSYNEQFF,TGTGCCATCAGTGAGTCGGGGACGAGCTCCTACAATGAGCAGTTCTTC,TRBJ2-1,.,TRBV10-3,.
CASRDLVGRPYEQYF,TGTGCCAGCAGGGACCTCGTGGGACGGCCCTACGAGCAGTACTTC,TRBJ2-7,few,TRBV2,.
CASSYSGSPPMGEQFF,TGCGCCAGCAGTTATAGCGGGAGCCCCCCTATGGGCGAGCAGTTCTTC,TRBJ2-1,.,TRBV5-1,TRBD2
CASTSDGRETQYF,TGTGCCAGCACCTCTGACGGACGAGAGACCCAGTACTTC,TRBJ2-5,.,TRBV11-3,.